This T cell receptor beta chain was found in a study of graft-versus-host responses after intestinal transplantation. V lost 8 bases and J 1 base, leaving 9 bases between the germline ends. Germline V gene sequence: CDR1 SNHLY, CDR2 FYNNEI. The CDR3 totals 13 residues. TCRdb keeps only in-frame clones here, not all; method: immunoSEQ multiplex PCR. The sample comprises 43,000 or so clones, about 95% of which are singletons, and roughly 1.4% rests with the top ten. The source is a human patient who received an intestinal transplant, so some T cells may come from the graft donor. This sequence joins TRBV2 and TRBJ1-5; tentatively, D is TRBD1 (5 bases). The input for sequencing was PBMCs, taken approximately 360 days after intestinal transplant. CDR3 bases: TGTGCCAGCCTGCGGGACAGCAATCAGCCCCAGCATTTT. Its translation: CASLRDSNQPQHF.